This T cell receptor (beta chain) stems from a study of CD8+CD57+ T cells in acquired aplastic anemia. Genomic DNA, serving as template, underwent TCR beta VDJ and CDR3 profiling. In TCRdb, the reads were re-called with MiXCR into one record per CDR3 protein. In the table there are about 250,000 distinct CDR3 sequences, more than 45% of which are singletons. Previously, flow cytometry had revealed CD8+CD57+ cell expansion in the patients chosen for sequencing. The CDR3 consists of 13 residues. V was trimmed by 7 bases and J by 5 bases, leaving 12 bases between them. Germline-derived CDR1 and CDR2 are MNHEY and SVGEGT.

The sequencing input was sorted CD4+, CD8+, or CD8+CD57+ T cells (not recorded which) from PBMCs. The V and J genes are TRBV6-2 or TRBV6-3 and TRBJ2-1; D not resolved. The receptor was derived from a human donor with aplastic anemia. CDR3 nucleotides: TGTGCCAGCACCGTAGCTGAGAACAATGAGCAGTTCTTC. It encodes CASTVAENNEQFF.